Listed here is a single T cell receptor beta chain. Antigen specificity is unknown. V gave up 5 bases and J gave up 2 bases, with 7 bases separating them. CDR3 size: 12 residues. Looked up from germline, CDR1 is SEHNR and CDR2 is FQNEAQ (reference sequence). The data originate from a study of OX40 agonist ivuxolimab in advanced cancers. Study-wide background: Hepatocellular carcinoma, melanoma, renal cell or head and neck cancer was diagnosed in the dose-escalation patients. Whole-study findings and limits: Clonal expansion by week 6 occurred in CD4+ and CD8+ blood T cells (at 0.1 to 3.0 mg/kg).

The sampling schedule covered blood at baseline, cycle 4 day 1, and cycle 7 day 1. Only in-frame clones appear in the TCRdb table, and some are missing; sequencing was by immunoSEQ multiplex PCR. The data show 15,000 to 20,000 clones, approximately 82% seen once. The origin of this receptor is an adult with an advanced solid tumor such as melanoma, head and neck, liver or kidney cancer. This chain connects TRBV7-9 to TRBJ2-7; D may be TRBD1 (6 bases). The sample consisted of CD4+ or CD8+ T cells sorted from blood, taken in a trial of the OX40 agonist ivuxolimab. CDR3 bases: TGTGCCAGCAGCACAGGGACCTACGAGCAGTACTTC. Translating gives CASSTGTYEQYF.